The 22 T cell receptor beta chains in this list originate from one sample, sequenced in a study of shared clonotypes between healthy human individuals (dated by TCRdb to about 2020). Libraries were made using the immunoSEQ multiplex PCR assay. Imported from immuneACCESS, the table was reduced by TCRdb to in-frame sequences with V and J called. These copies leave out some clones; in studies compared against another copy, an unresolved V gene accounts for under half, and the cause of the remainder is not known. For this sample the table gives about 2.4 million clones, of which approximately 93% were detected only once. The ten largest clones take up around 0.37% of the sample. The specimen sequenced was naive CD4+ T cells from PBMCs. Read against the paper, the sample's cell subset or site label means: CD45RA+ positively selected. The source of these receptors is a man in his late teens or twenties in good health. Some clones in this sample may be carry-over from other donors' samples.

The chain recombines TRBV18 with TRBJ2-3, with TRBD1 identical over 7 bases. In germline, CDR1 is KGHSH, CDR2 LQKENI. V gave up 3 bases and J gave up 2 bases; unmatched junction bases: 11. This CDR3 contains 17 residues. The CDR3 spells CASSPNIGTDHTDTQYF. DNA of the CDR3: TGTGCCAGCTCACCGAATATTGGGACAGACCACACAGATACGCAGTATTTT. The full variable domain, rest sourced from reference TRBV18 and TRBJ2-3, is NAGVMQNPRHLVRRRGQEARLRCSPMKGHSHVYWYRQLPEEGLKFMVYLQKENIIDESGMPKERFSAEFPKEGPSILRIQQVVRGDSAAYFCASSPNIGTDHTDTQYFGPGTRLTVL.

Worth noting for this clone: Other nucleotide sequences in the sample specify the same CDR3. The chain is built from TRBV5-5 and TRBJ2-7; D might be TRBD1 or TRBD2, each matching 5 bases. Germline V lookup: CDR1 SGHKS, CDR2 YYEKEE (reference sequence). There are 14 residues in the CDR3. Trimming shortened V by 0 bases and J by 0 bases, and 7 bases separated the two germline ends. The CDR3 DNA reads TGTGCCAGCAGCTTGGTGGGGACCTCCTACGAGCAGTACTTC. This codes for CASSLVGTSYEQYF.

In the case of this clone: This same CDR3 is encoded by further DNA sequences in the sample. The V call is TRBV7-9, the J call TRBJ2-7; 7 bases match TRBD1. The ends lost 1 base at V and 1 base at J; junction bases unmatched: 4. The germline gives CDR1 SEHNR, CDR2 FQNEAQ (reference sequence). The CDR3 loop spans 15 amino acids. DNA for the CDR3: TGTGCCAGCAGCTTAGGCAGGGGGAGTTCCTACGAGCAGTACTTC. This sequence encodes CASSLGRGSSYEQYF. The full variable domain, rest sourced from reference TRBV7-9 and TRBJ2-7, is DTGVSQNPRHKITKRGQNVTFRCDPISEHNRLYWYRQTLGQGPEFLTYFQNEAQLEKSRLLSDRFSAERPKGSFSTLEIQRTEQGDSAMYLCASSLGRGSSYEQYFGPGTRLTVT.

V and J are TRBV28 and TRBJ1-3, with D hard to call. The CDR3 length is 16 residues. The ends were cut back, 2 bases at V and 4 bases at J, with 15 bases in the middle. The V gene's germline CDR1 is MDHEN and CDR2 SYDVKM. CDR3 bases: TGTGCCAGCAGTTTACTTGGCATCCGCTCGGGAAACACCATATATTTT. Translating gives CASSLLGIRSGNTIYF.

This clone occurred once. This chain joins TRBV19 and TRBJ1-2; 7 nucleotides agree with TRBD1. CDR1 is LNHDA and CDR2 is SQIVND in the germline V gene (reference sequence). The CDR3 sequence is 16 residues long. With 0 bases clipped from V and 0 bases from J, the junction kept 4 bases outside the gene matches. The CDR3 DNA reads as TGTGCCAGTAGTATAGAGAGGGACAGCTCTAACTATGGCTACACCTTC. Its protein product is CASSIERDSSNYGYTF. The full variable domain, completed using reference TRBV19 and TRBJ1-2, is DGGITQSPKYLFRKEGQNVTLSCEQNLNHDAMYWYRQDPGQGLRLIYYSQIVNDFQKGDIAEGYSVSREKKESFPLTVTSAQKNPTAFYLCASSIERDSSNYGYTFGSGTRLTVV.

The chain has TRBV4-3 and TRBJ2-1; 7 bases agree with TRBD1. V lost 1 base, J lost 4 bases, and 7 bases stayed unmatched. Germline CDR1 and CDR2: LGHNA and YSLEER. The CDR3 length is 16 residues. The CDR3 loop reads CASSQGWGQTYNEQFF. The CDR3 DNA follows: TGCGCCAGCAGCCAAGGGTGGGGACAGACGTACAATGAGCAGTTCTTC.

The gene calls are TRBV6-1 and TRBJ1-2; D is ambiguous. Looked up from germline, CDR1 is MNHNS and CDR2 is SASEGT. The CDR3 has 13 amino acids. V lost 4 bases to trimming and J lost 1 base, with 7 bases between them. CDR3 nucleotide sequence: TGTGCCAGCAGTGGACGGCTTAACTATGGCTACACCTTC. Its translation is CASSGRLNYGYTF.

Here the CDR3 reads CASSLWIGIADTQYF. For the CDR3, the DNA is TGTGCCAGCAGTTTATGGATCGGGATAGCAGATACGCAGTATTTT. V and J are TRBV28 and TRBJ2-3; perhaps TRBD2 as D (5 bases). This CDR3 comprises 15 residues. Trimming cost V 0 bases and J 4 bases, with 11 bases left between them. Per germline, CDR1 MDHEN and CDR2 SYDVKM. The entire variable domain, with the rest obtained from reference TRBV28 and TRBJ2-3, is as follows: DVKVTQSSRYLVKRTGEKVFLECVQDMDHENMFWYRQDPGLGLRLIYFSYDVKMKEKGDIPEGYSVSREKKERFSLILESASTNQTSMYLCASSLWIGIADTQYFGPGTRLTVL.

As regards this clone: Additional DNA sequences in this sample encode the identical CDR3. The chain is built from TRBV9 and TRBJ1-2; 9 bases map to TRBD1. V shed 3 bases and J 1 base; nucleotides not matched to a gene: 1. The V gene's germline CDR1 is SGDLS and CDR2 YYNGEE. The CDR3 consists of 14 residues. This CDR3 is CASSADRGNYGYTF. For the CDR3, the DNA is TGTGCCAGCAGCGCGGACAGGGGTAACTATGGCTACACCTTC.

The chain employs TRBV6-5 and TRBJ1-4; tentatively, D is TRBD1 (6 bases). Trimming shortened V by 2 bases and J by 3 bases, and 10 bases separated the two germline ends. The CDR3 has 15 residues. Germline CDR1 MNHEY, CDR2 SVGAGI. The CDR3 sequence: CASSYDRSSNEKLFF. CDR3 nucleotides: TGTGCCAGCAGTTACGACAGGTCCTCTAATGAAAAACTGTTTTTT.

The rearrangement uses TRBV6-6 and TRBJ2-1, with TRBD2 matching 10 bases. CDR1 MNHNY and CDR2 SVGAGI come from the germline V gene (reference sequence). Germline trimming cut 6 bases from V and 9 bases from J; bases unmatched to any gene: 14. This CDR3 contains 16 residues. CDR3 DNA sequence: TGTGCCAGCAGGCTCACTAGCGGGAACGTCGGGGGTGAGCAGTTCTTC. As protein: CASRLTSGNVGGEQFF.

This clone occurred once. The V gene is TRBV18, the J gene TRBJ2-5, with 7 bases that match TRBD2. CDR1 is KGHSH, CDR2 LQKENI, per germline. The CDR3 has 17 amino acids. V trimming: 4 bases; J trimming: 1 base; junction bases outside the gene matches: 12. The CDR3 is CASSRFLAERSQETQYF. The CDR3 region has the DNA TGTGCCAGCTCACGGTTCCTAGCGGAAAGGTCCCAAGAGACCCAGTACTTC.

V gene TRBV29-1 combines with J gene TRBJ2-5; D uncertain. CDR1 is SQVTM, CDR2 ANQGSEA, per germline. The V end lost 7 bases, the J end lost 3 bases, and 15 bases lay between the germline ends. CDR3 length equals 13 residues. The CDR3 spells CSARGPFEETQYF. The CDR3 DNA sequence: TGCAGCGCCCGCGGCCCCTTCGAAGAGACCCAGTACTTC. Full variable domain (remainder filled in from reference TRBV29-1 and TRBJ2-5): SAVISQKPSRDICQRGTSLTIQCQVDSQVTMMFWYRQQPGQSLTLIATANQGSEATYESGFVIDKFPISRPNLTFSTLTVSNMSPEDSSIYLCSARGPFEETQYFGPGTRLLVL.

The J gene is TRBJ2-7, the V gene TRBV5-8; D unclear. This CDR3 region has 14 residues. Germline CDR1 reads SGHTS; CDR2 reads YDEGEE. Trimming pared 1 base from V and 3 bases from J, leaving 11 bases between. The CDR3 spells CASSLLGKDYEQYF. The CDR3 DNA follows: TGTGCCAGCAGCTTGCTAGGGAAGGACTACGAGCAGTACTTC.

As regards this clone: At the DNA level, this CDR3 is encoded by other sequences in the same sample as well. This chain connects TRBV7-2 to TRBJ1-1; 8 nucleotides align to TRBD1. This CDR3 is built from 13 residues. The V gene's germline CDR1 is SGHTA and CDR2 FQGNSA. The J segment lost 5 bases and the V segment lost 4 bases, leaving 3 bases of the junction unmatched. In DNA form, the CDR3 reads TGTGCCAGCAGCTCGGACAGGGTGACTGAAGCTTTCTTT. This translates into CASSSDRVTEAFF.

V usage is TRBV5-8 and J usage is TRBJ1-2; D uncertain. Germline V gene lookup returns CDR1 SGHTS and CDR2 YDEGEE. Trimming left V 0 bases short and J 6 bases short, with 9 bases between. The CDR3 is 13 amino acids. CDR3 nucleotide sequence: TGTGCCAGCAGCTTGGTGCCGGCTAATGGCTACACCTTC. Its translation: CASSLVPANGYTF.

The DNA for the CDR3 is TGTGCCGGAGCGTCGGGACTAGCTAGGGACGAGCAGTACTTC. Protein product: CAGASGLARDEQYF. The chain combines TRBV5-4 with TRBJ2-7, with 9 bases aligning to TRBD2. This CDR3 has 14 residues. J was trimmed by 5 bases and V by 10 bases; bases with no gene match: 13. The V gene's germline CDR1 is SGHNT and CDR2 YYREEE (reference sequence).

This CDR3 reads CASSRDRGLEQYF. CDR3 DNA: TGTGCCAGCAGCCGGGACAGGGGACTCGAGCAGTACTTC. This chain joins TRBV5-6 and TRBJ2-7; 10 positions agree with TRBD1. Germline CDR1 is SGHDT and CDR2 is YYEEEE. J gave up 6 bases and V 4 bases, and 4 bases lay outside the gene matches. This CDR3 region has 13 residues.

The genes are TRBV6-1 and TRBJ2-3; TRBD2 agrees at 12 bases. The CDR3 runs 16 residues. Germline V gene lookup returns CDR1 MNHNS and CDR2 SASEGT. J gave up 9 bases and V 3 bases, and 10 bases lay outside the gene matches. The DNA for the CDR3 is TGTGCCAGCAGTGACCCTAGCGGGAGGGGGTTTTTGACGCAGTATTTT. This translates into CASSDPSGRGFLTQYF.

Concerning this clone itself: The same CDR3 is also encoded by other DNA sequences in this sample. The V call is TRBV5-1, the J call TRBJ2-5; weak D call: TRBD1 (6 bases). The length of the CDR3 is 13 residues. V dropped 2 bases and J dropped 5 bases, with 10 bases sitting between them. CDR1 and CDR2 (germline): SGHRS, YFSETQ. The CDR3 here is CASSFQGSETQYF. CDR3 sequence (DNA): TGCGCCAGCAGCTTCCAGGGGAGTGAGACCCAGTACTTC.

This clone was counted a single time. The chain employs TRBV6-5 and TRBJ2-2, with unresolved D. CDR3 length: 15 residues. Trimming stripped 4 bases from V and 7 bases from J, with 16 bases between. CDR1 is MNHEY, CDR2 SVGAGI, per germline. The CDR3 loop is CASSSEPVRSGELFF. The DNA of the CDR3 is TGTGCCAGCAGTTCGGAGCCGGTCCGAAGCGGGGAGCTGTTTTTT.

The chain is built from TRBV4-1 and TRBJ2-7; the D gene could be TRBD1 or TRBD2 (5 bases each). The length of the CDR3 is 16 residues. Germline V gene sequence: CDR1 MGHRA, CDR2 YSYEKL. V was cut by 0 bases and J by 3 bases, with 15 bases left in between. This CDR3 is CASSQEGAGTHYEQYF. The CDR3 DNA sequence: TGCGCCAGCAGCCAAGAGGGAGCCGGGACCCACTACGAGCAGTACTTC.